What follows are 27 T cell receptor beta chains derived from one specimen sequenced in a study of vaccination effects on CD4 cells after COVID-19. These receptors' antigens are unknown. Libraries were prepared by immunoSEQ multiplex PCR; TCRdb keeps only in-frame clonotypes and omits some of them. The table shows 55,000 to 75,000 clones, with around 72% occurring only once. Ahead of sequencing, the ViraFEST assay grew antigen-specific CD4+ T cells using viral peptide pools. After roughly ten days in culture, the CD4+ T cells were isolated. Testing of the vaccine recipients showed negative nucleocapsid antibodies and no prior SARS-CoV-2 infection. The specimen was CD4+ T cells from PBMCs cultured with HCoV-OC43 spike peptides, collected before COVID-19 vaccination. As for subset: HCoV-OC43 spike overlapping peptide pool stimulation. These receptors all stem from a human donor who received a COVID-19 vaccine.

This chain links TRBV9 with TRBJ2-5; 7 nucleotides match TRBD1. CDR3 length: 16 amino acids. CDR1 and CDR2 from the germline V gene are SGDLS and YYNGEE. With 4 bases clipped from V and 3 bases from J, the junction kept 12 bases outside the gene matches. The CDR3 coding sequence is TGTGCCAGCAGCTCAACACAGGGGTTGTATAAAGAGACCCAGTACTTC. It is translated as CASSSTQGLYKETQYF.

The table lists this clone with a few counts. The genes are TRBV7-8 and TRBJ2-2, with 7 bases fitting TRBD2. Germline loops: CDR1 SGHVS, CDR2 FQNEAQ. This CDR3 has 16 residues. With 3 bases clipped from V and 0 bases from J, the junction kept 4 bases outside the gene matches. Here the CDR3 reads CASSFLAGANTGELFF. CDR3 nucleotide sequence: TGTGCCAGCAGCTTCCTTGCGGGGGCGAACACCGGGGAGCTGTTTTTT. The full variable domain, in which reference TRBV7-8 and TRBJ2-2 provide the parts outside the CDR3, is GAGVSQSPRYKVAKRGQDVALRCDPISGHVSLFWYQQALGQGPEFLTYFQNEAQLDKSGLPSDRFFAERPEGSVSTLKIQRTQQEDSAVYLCASSFLAGANTGELFFGEGSRLTVL.

The chain employs TRBV30 and TRBJ1-3; 7 nucleotides match TRBD1. CDR1 and CDR2 (germline): GTSNPN, SVGIG (reference sequence). CDR3 length: 15 amino acids. Germline trimming cut 3 bases from V and 0 bases from J; bases unmatched to any gene: 5. In nucleotides, the CDR3 is TGTGCCTGGAGCCGGACAGGCAACTCTGGAAACACCATATATTTT. Translated: CAWSRTGNSGNTIYF.

The chain recombines TRBV9 with TRBJ2-6, with TRBD2 as a possible D gene (7 bases). This CDR3 has 19 amino acids. Trimming removed 3 bases from V and 1 base from J, with 20 bases in between. The germline V gene encodes CDR1 SGDLS and CDR2 YYNGEE. CDR3 protein: CASSARWGGRVSGANVLTF. As DNA, the CDR3 is TGTGCCAGCAGCGCAAGGTGGGGGGGCAGGGTGTCTGGGGCCAACGTCCTGACTTTC.

The chain has TRBV5-3 and TRBJ2-1; 9 bases are shared with TRBD2. TRBV5-3 is an ORF; its function is uncertain. Unmatched junction bases numbered 12, after V lost 7 bases and J lost 7 bases. This CDR3 contains 15 residues. The CDR3 loop reads CARSSGTDTGNEQFF. As DNA, the CDR3 is TGTGCCAGATCTAGCGGGACAGATACCGGAAATGAGCAGTTCTTC.

This sequence joins TRBV18 and TRBJ2-3; no definite D call. The CDR3 has 14 amino acids. The germline V and J ends were trimmed by 1 base and 4 bases, with 9 bases remaining between them. Germline V gives CDR1 KGHSH, CDR2 LQKENI. In DNA, the CDR3 is TGTGCCAGCTCACCACAGGGTCTCCCAGATACGCAGTATTTT. Its translation is CASSPQGLPDTQYF.

The chain joins TRBV2 to TRBJ1-4; TRBD1 aligns across 7 bases. CDR3 size: 15 residues. Germline CDR1 reads SNHLY; CDR2 reads FYNNEI. V lost 4 bases and J lost 2; bases outside the gene matches: 4. CDR3 in amino acids: CASSGQQGTNEKLFF. DNA for the CDR3: TGTGCCAGCAGTGGACAACAGGGGACTAATGAAAAACTGTTTTTT.

This clone was counted only a few times. This rearrangement joins TRBV7-2 to TRBJ1-5; D perhaps matches TRBD1 (5 bases). Trimming stripped 5 bases from V and 5 bases from J, with 10 bases between. This CDR3 is built from 13 residues. Germline values: CDR1 SGHTA, CDR2 FQGNSA. The CDR3 bases are TGTGCCAGCAGCCAGCAGACAGATCAGCCCCAGCATTTT. It encodes CASSQQTDQPQHF.

The chain carries TRBV12-3 or TRBV12-4 and TRBJ1-2; 8 bases line up with TRBD1. V dropped 6 bases and J dropped 7; count of bases not matched to a gene: 4. The CDR3 totals 12 residues. The CDR3 here is CASSNTGGGYTF. CDR3 coding DNA: TGTGCCAGCAGCAATACAGGGGGTGGCTACACCTTC.

This clone appeared a few times. J is TRBJ1-1 and V is TRBV28; D possibly corresponds to TRBD1 (5 bases). This CDR3 has 14 residues. V was clipped by 7 bases and J by 2 bases, with 14 bases between them. Per the germline V gene, CDR1 is MDHEN and CDR2 is SYDVKM. CDR3 sequence: CASILGGFNTEAFF. In DNA form, the CDR3 reads TGTGCCAGCATCTTGGGGGGATTTAACACTGAAGCTTTCTTT.

The V and J genes are TRBV24-1 and TRBJ1-3; D uncertain. Trimming removed 5 bases at V and 4 bases at J, with 20 bases between. Germline V CDR1 and CDR2: KGHDR, SFDVKD. The CDR3 covers 17 residues. Here the CDR3 DNA reads TGTGCCACCAGTGGGCCCCCCGTCTCCGGTAAAGGAAACACCATATATTTT. This translates into CATSGPPVSGKGNTIYF.

This clone was seen only a few times. One end of the junction is discordant with germline, which a read error may explain. The chain has TRBV7-2 and TRBJ1-2; no reliable D call. Germline-derived CDR1 and CDR2 are SGHTA and FQGNSA. The CDR3 spans 14 residues. The CDR3 bases are TGTGCCAGCAGCCTAGCCCACATAAAGGCGGGCTACACCTTC. Its translation is CASSLAHIKAGYTF.

Only a few counts were recorded for this clone. This rearrangement joins TRBV6-5 to TRBJ2-7; TRBD1 might be the D (6 bases). The V end lost 6 bases, the J end lost 2 bases, and 17 bases lay between the germline ends. In germline, CDR1 is MNHEY, CDR2 SVGAGI. The CDR3 is made up of 15 amino acids. This CDR3 reads CASSGSTGTPYEQYV. CDR3 bases: TGTGCCAGCAGCGGATCCACAGGGACGCCCTACGAGCAGTACGTC.

The rearrangement joins TRBV7-3 to TRBJ2-3, with 9 bases fitting TRBD1. Germline V CDR1 and CDR2: SGHTA, FQGTGA. V lost 5 bases and J lost 10; bases outside the gene matches: 10. This CDR3 spans 14 amino acids. The CDR3 DNA follows: TGTGCCAGCAGCCCAACAGGGGGCCCGAGGGCGCAGTATTTT. Translated: CASSPTGGPRAQYF.

This clone occurred once. V and J are TRBV5-1 and TRBJ1-3; D gene uncertain. The length of the CDR3 is 14 residues. V lost 1 base, J lost 0 bases, and 5 bases lay in between. Germline assignment: CDR1 SGHRS and CDR2 YFSETQ. The CDR3 loop is CASSLYDSGNTIYF. The DNA for the CDR3 is TGCGCCAGCAGCTTGTACGACTCTGGAAACACCATATATTTT.

On this clone itself: Other DNA sequences from this sample encode an identical CDR3 as well. The chain links TRBV29-1 to TRBJ1-3; D unresolved. The V end lost 2 bases, the J end lost 2 bases, and 7 bases lay between the germline ends. Germline V gene sequence: CDR1 SQVTM, CDR2 ANQGSEA. The CDR3 loop spans 13 amino acids. CDR3 sequence reads: CSVERGTGNTIYF. CDR3 in DNA: TGCAGCGTTGAACGGGGTACTGGAAACACCATATATTTT.

This chain uses TRBV6-2 or TRBV6-3 with TRBJ2-7; D tentatively fits TRBD1 or TRBD2 (5 bases each). The CDR3 runs 14 residues. Trimming left V 3 bases short and J 3 bases short, with 12 bases between. CDR1 is MNHEY, CDR2 SVGEGT, per germline. DNA for the CDR3: TGTGCCAGCAGTTATGAGGGGCCAGACTACGAGCAGTACGTC. Its translation: CASSYEGPDYEQYV.

The V and J genes are TRBV18 and TRBJ2-2; D gene uncertain. Germline V gene data show CDR1 as KGHSH and CDR2 as LQKENI. V shed 4 bases and J shed 0 bases, with 9 bases lying between them. The CDR3 spans 15 residues. CDR3 in DNA: TGTGCCAGCTCACAGGTACCACCGAACACCGGGGAGCTGTTTTTT. It yields the protein CASSQVPPNTGELFF.

The chain combines TRBV6-4 with TRBJ2-1; possibly TRBD2 for D (5 bases). Between the trimmed V and J ends, which lost 1 base and 0 bases, there was a span of 7 bases. The CDR3 extends over 15 amino acids. Germline CDR1 reads MRHNA; CDR2 reads SNTAGT. CDR3 amino acids: CASSDFRGSYNEQFF. The DNA of the CDR3 is TGTGCCAGCAGTGACTTCCGGGGCTCCTACAATGAGCAGTTCTTC.

The chain recombines TRBV30 with TRBJ1-6, with unresolved D. The V gene lost 0 bases and the J gene lost 4 bases, with 7 bases spanning the gap. Germline V gene data show CDR1 as GTSNPN and CDR2 as SVGIG (reference sequence). The length of the CDR3 is 14 residues. The CDR3 spells CAWSVGQYNSPLHF. For the CDR3, the DNA is TGTGCCTGGAGTGTAGGGCAGTATAATTCACCCCTCCACTTT.

This clone was counted a few times. V usage is TRBV7-9 and J usage is TRBJ2-4, with 9 bases matching TRBD1. The germline CDR1 and CDR2 sequences are SEHNR and FQNEAQ (reference sequence). J gave up 6 bases and V 5 bases, and 5 bases lay outside the gene matches. The CDR3 has 14 residues. In nucleotides, the CDR3 is TGTGCCAGCAGCCGGGGACAGGGCGGAAACATTCAGTACTTC. Translating gives CASSRGQGGNIQYF. The full variable domain, with the rest looked up from reference TRBV7-9 and TRBJ2-4, is DTGVSQNPRHKITKRGQNVTFRCDPISEHNRLYWYRQTLGQGPEFLTYFQNEAQLEKSRLLSDRFSAERPKGSFSTLEIQRTEQGDSAMYLCASSRGQGGNIQYFGAGTRLSVL.

The chain has TRBV12-3 or TRBV12-4 and TRBJ2-4, with D perhaps matching TRBD1 or TRBD2 (5 bases each). V was pared by 5 bases and J by 7 bases, with 9 bases between. The CDR3 spans 12 residues. In DNA, the CDR3 is TGTGCCAGCAGTGAGTGGGGGAACATTCAGTACTTC. Amino acid sequence: CASSEWGNIQYF.

The CDR3: CASSHFGPTVRSGANVLTF. CDR3 in DNA: TGTGCCAGTAGCCATTTCGGTCCGACAGTCCGCTCTGGGGCCAACGTCCTGACTTTC. The chain joins TRBV19 to TRBJ2-6; TRBD1 is a possible D gene (5 bases). The CDR3 runs to 19 residues. Between the trimmed V and J ends, which lost 6 bases and 0 bases, there was a span of 21 bases. Germline V lookup: CDR1 LNHDA, CDR2 SQIVND (reference sequence).

The rearrangement joins TRBV3-1 (or the pseudogene TRBV3-2) to TRBJ1-4; D unclear. Trimming pared 4 bases from V and 0 bases from J, leaving 6 bases between. CDR3 size: 14 residues. Germline V lookup: CDR1 LGHDT, CDR2 YNNKEL (reference sequence). The CDR3: CASSPHPTNEKLFF. The CDR3 coding sequence is TGTGCCAGCAGCCCACACCCAACTAATGAAAAACTGTTTTTT.

The genes are TRBV18 and TRBJ1-1; weak D call: TRBD1 (6 bases). V lost 0 bases to trimming and J lost 0 bases, with 14 bases between them. Looked up from germline, CDR1 is KGHSH and CDR2 is LQKENI. The CDR3 contains 17 residues. As DNA, the CDR3 is TGTGCCAGCTCACCACCAGGGACAACGGGAATGAACACTGAAGCTTTCTTT. This translates into CASSPPGTTGMNTEAFF. The full variable domain, rest sourced from reference TRBV18 and TRBJ1-1, is NAGVMQNPRHLVRRRGQEARLRCSPMKGHSHVYWYRQLPEEGLKFMVYLQKENIIDESGMPKERFSAEFPKEGPSILRIQQVVRGDSAAYFCASSPPGTTGMNTEAFFGQGTRLTVV.

The chain recombines TRBV7-9 with TRBJ2-1; 14 nucleotides align to TRBD2. Germline V gene data show CDR1 as SEHNR and CDR2 as FQNEAQ (reference sequence). Unmatched junction bases numbered 2, after V lost 5 bases and J lost 2 bases. The CDR3 covers 16 residues. The CDR3 DNA sequence: TGTGCCAGCAGCGTGACTAGCGGGGGGGCCTACAATGAGCAGTTCTTC. It codes for CASSVTSGGAYNEQFF.

The genes are TRBV5-1 and TRBJ2-1; tentative D call: TRBD2 (7 bases). Trimming took 0 bases from V and 8 from J, leaving 15 bases between them. Germline V gene sequence: CDR1 SGHRS, CDR2 YFSETQ. The CDR3 spans 15 residues. CDR3 DNA: TGCGCCAGCAGCTTGGTTCCGGGGGGCCGGGATGAGCAGTTCTTC. This sequence encodes CASSLVPGGRDEQFF.